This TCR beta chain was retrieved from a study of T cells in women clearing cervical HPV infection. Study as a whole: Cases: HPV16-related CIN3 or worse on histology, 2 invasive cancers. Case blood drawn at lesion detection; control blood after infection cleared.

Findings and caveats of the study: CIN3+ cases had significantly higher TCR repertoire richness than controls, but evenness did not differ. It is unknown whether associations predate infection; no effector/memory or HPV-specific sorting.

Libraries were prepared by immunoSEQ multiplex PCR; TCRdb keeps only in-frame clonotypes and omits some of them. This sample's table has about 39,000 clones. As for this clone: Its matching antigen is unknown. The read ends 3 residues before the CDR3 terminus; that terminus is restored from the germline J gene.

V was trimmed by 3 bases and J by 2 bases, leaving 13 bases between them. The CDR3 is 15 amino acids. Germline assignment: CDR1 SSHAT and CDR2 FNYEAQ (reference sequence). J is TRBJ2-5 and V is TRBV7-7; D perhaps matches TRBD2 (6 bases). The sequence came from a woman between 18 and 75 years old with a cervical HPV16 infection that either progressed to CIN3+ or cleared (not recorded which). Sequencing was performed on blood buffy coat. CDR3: CASSFTRGKQETQYF. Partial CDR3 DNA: TGTGCCAGCAGCTTTACTCGGGGGAAACAAGAGACC.